This T cell receptor beta chain emerged from a study of CD8+ T cells in alopecia areata. cDNA prepared by RNA extraction and subsequent reverse transcription served as the template for sequencing. Data came from immunoSEQ multiplex PCR; TCRdb stores just in-frame clones and leaves some out. The data show over 110,000 clones, about half seen once. This material consisted of CD4+ T cells sorted from blood, taken at week 0. This TCR was sampled from a human donor with alopecia areata.

In DNA, the CDR3 is TGCAGCGTGATGACGCAGGCCTCGACTGAAGCTTTCTTT. Translation gives CSVMTQASTEAFF. The chain carries TRBV29-1 and TRBJ1-1; D gene uncertain. Germline V gene sequence: CDR1 SQVTM, CDR2 ANQGSEA. This CDR3 has 13 amino acids. V dropped 6 bases and J dropped 5 bases, with 16 bases sitting between them.